The T cell receptor (beta chain) under discussion was sequenced for a study of T cells in Graves' hyperthyroidism and ophthalmopathy. Whole-study results and caveats: Before onset, by a median of 6.5 months, the model predicted ophthalmopathy.

In the case of this clonotype: The antigen remains unidentified.

Ophthalmopathy patients all had a Clinical Activity Score of at least 3, a NOSPECS grade of at least 4 and disease under 3 months old. Isolation of PBMCs was performed on approximately 10 ml fresh peripheral blood. The CDR3 regions of TCR beta were amplified from RNA transcripts. The TCR CDR3 was amplified in a first-round RT-PCR using the HTBI primer set. In TCRdb, the multiplex PCR reads were re-called with MiXCR into one record per CDR3 protein. The sample shows 450,000 to 650,000 distinct CDR3 sequences, approximately 17% of them seen only once. This CDR3 has 17 amino acids. Germline loops: CDR1 MNHEY, CDR2 SMNVEV (reference sequence). Deletions cut 4 bases from V and 2 bases from J, with 18 bases between.

The chain recombines TRBV27 with TRBJ1-3, with a tentative D call TRBD1 (5 bases). The clonotype originates from a woman younger than 30 with Graves' ophthalmopathy. The sequencing sample was made of blood. The CDR3: CASSYQSLRDAGNTIYF. DNA of the CDR3: TGTGCCAGCAGTTACCAATCACTCAGGGATGCTGGAAACACCATATATTTT.